This TCR beta chain was identified during a study of blood T cell repertoires in COVID-19. About the study: Acute and convalescent COVID-19 samples came from the United States, Italy and Spain.

Some clones are missing from TCRdb's copy, which holds only in-frame ones; the method was immunoSEQ multiplex PCR. The sample has approximately 300,000 clones; over 75% are singletons. Symptom resolution, clearance, or two negative PCRs marked donors in Cohort 3 as recovered. V was clipped by 3 bases and J by 2 bases; unmatched bases: 7. Per the germline V gene, CDR1 is MGHDK and CDR2 is SYGVNS. There are 16 residues in the CDR3. The sample was PBMCs or T cells enriched from blood (not recorded which). The TCR comes from a woman aged 18-29 years who had recovered from COVID-19. The chain joins TRBV25-1 to TRBJ1-3; 7 bases fit TRBD1. DNA for the CDR3: TGTGCCAGCAGTGATCCCGGGACAGTTGCTGGAAACACCATATATTTT. Translation gives CASSDPGTVAGNTIYF. The variable domain in full, with the rest retrieved from reference TRBV25-1 and TRBJ1-3, is EADIYQTPRYLVIGTGKKITLECSQTMGHDKMYWYQQDPGMELHLIHYSYGVNSTEKGDLSSESTVSRIRTEHFPLTLESARPSHTSQYLCASSDPGTVAGNTIYFGEGSWLTVV.